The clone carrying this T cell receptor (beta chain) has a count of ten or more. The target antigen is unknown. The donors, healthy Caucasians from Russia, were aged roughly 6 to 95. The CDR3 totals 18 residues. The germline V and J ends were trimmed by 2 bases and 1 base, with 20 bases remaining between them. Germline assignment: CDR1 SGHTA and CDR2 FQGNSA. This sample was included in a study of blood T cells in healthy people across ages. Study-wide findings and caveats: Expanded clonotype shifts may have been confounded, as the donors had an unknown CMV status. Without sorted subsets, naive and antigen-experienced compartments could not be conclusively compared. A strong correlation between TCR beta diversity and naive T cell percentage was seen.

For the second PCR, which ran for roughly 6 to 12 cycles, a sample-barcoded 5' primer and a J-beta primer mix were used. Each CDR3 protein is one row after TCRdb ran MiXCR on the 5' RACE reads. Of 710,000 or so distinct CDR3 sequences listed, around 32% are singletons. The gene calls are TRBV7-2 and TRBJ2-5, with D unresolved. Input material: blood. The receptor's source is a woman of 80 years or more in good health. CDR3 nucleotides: TGTGCCAGCAGCTTATTACCGGTGACGTCAAATCCCCAAGAGACCCAGTACTTC. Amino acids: CASSLLPVTSNPQETQYF.